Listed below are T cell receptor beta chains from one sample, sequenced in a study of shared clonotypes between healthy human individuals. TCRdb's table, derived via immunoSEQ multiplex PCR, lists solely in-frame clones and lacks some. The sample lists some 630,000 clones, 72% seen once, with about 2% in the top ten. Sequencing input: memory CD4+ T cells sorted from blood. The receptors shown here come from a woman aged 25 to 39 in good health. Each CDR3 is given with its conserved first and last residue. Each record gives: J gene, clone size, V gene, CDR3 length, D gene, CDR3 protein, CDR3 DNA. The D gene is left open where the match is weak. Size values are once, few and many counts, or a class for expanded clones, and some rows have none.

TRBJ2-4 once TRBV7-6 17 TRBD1 CASSLGDRGLAKNIQYF TGTGCCAGCAGCTTAGGGGACAGGGGGCTGGCCAAAAACATTCAGTACTTC
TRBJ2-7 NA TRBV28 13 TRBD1 CASRRDRGYEQYF TGTGCCAGCAGGAGGGACAGGGGCTACGAGCAGTACTTC
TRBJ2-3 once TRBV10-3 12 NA CAISAAADTQYF TGTGCCATCAGTGCCGCTGCGGATACGCAGTATTTT
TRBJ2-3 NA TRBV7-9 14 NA CASSLDRGADTQYF TGTGCCAGCAGTCTAGATCGCGGGGCAGATACGCAGTATTTT
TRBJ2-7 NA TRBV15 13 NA CATSRETWDEQYF TGTGCCACCAGCAGGGAGACTTGGGACGAGCAGTACTTC
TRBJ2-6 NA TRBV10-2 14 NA CASRFDAGANVLTF TGCGCCAGCAGATTCGACGCTGGGGCCAACGTCCTGACTTTC
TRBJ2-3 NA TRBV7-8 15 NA CASSSEYASTDTQYF TGTGCCAGCAGCTCCGAATATGCTAGCACAGATACGCAGTATTTT
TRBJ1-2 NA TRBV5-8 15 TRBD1 CASSQGQGTNYGYTF TGCGCCAGCAGCCAAGGACAGGGAACTAACTATGGCTACACCTTC
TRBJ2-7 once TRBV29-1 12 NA CSVGVSTYEQYF TGCAGCGTTGGTGTGTCAACCTACGAGCAGTACTTC
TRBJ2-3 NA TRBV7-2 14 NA CASSYMSSADTQYF TGTGCCAGCAGCTATATGTCTAGCGCGGATACGCAGTATTTT
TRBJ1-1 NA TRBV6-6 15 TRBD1 CASTGTGEANTEAFF TGTGCCAGCACCGGTACAGGGGAGGCGAACACTGAAGCTTTCTTT
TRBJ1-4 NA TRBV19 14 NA CASSEGATNEKLFF TGTGCCAGTAGTGAGGGAGCAACTAATGAAAAACTGTTTTTT
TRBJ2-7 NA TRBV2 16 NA CASSEAQPPQRYEQYF TGTGCCAGCAGTGAAGCGCAGCCCCCTCAACGGTACGAGCAGTACTTC
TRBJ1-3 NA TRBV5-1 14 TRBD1 CASSKGASGNTIYF TGCGCCAGCAGCAAGGGGGCAAGTGGAAACACCATATATTTT
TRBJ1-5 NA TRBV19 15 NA CASSIRSDSNQPQHF TGTGCCAGTAGTATCCGGTCCGATAGCAATCAGCCCCAGCATTTT
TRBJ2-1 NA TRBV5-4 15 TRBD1 CASSLVDRDYNEQFF TGTGCCAGCAGCTTGGTAGACAGGGATTACAATGAGCAGTTCTTC
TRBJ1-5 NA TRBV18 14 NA CASSPDALGQPQHF TGTGCCAGCTCACCGGACGCCCTCGGGCAGCCCCAGCATTTT
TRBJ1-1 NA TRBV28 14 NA CASSLVQLNTEAFF TGTGCCAGCAGTTTAGTACAACTGAACACTGAAGCTTTCTTT
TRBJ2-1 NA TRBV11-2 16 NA CASSLDLEGGTVRPVF TGTGCCAGCAGCTTAGATTTAGAGGGGGGGACTGTTCGTCCGGTCTTC
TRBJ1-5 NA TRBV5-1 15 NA CASSILPDGIQPQHF TGCGCCAGCAGCATACTACCGGACGGAATTCAGCCCCAGCATTTT
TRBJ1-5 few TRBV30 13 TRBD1 CAWSKGAGQPQHF TGTGCCTGGAGCAAGGGGGCTGGGCAGCCCCAGCATTTT
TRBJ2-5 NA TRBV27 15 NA CASSPPASRGETQYF TGTGCCAGCAGTCCACCAGCCTCAAGGGGAGAGACCCAGTACTTC
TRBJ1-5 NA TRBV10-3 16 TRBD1 CAISRDRGHSNQPQHF TGTGCCATCAGCCGGGACAGGGGGCATAGCAATCAGCCCCAGCATTTT
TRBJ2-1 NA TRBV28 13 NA CASTPGSYNEQFF TGTGCCAGCACCCCCGGGTCCTACAATGAGCAGTTCTTC
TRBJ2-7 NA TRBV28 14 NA CASSPAVQGYEQYF TGTGCCAGCAGTCCCGCGGTTCAGGGATACGAGCAGTACTTC
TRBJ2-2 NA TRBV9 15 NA CASSVGPMNTGELFF TGTGCCAGCAGCGTAGGTCCCATGAACACCGGGGAGCTGTTTTTT
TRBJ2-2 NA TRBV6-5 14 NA CASNPDSPTGELFF TGTGCCAGCAACCCGGACTCTCCCACCGGGGAGCTGTTTTTT
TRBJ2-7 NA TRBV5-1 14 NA CASSPGTMSSEQYF TGCGCCAGCAGCCCCGGGACCATGTCTAGCGAGCAGTACTTC
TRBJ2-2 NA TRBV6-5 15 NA CASSYSSPPIGELFF TGTGCCAGCAGTTACTCCAGTCCCCCCATAGGGGAGCTGTTTTTT
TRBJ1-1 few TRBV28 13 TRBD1 CASSYTGGSKAFF TGTGCCAGCAGTTACACAGGGGGCTCGAAAGCTTTCTTT
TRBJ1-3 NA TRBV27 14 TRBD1 CASSRTGVGNTIYF TGTGCCAGCAGCCGAACAGGGGTCGGAAACACCATATATTTT
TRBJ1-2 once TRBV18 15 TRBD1 CASSPTQGDNYGYTF TGTGCCAGCTCACCAACGCAGGGGGATAACTATGGCTACACCTTC
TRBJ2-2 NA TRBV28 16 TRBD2 CASSFLAGGSTGELFF TGTGCCAGCAGTTTCCTAGCGGGAGGTTCCACCGGGGAGCTGTTTTTT
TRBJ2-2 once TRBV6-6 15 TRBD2 CASSGLAGATGELFF TGTGCCAGCAGCGGACTAGCGGGAGCCACCGGGGAGCTGTTTTTT
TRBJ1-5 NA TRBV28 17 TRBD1 CASTTGQGAYSNQPQHF TGTGCCAGCACTACCGGACAGGGGGCGTATAGCAATCAGCCCCAGCATTTT
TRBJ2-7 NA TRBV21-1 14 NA CASRGLAGAYEQYF TGTGCCAGCAGGGGACTAGCGGGAGCGTACGAGCAGTACTTC
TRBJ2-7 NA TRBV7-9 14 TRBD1 CASSLWTGQDEQYF TGTGCCAGCAGCCTTTGGACAGGGCAGGACGAGCAGTACTTC
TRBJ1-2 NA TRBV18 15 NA CASSPWTDSNYGYTF TGTGCCAGCTCACCCTGGACAGATTCTAACTATGGCTACACCTTC